The 7 T cell receptor beta chains listed next were all sequenced from one sample in a study of blood T cells in healthy people across ages. A second PCR, run for 7 to 11 cycles, used a sample-barcoded 5' primer plus a J-beta primer mix. TCRdb reanalysed the 5' RACE reads using MiXCR and keeps one entry per CDR3 protein. The sample gives under 1,100,000 distinct CDR3 sequences, approximately 25% of which show up once; approximately 0.7% is in the top ten. Another study also made use of these data, one on T cells of mothers and their children.

Sequencing used blood. The receptors shown here come from a girl aged 2 to 9 in good health.

The V gene is TRBV7-8, the J gene TRBJ2-5; either TRBD1 or TRBD2 may supply D (5 bases each). The end of the DNA aligns better with TRBJ2-1, so the J call may be wrong. Germline V gene lookup returns CDR1 SGHVS and CDR2 FQNEAQ. This CDR3 spans 16 amino acids. CDR3 residues: CASSLGGGRSINEQFF. The CDR3 DNA follows: TGTGCCAGCAGCTTAGGTGGGGGAAGGTCAATCAATGAGCAGTTCTTC.

The rearrangement uses TRBV20-1 and TRBJ2-6; 10 positions agree with TRBD2. The germline V gene encodes CDR1 DFQATT and CDR2 SNEGSKA (reference sequence). The junction had 9 bases not matched to a gene; V was cut back by 4 bases and J by 0 bases. This CDR3 has 18 amino acids. CDR3 nucleotide sequence: TGCAGTGCTACAGGCCCCCTAGCGGGGGCCTCTGGGGCCAACGTCCTGACTTTC. Translation gives CSATGPLAGASGANVLTF.

This clonotype was observed many times. The V gene is TRBV3-1, the J gene TRBJ2-5; possible D gene TRBD2, 5 bases. The V and J ends lost 3 bases and 5 bases respectively, with 19 bases between them. The length of the CDR3 is 16 residues. Germline V gives CDR1 LGHDT, CDR2 YNNKEL (reference sequence). As DNA, the CDR3 is TGTGCCAGCAGCCACCCGAGCCGGGGAATGTACGAGACCCAGTACTTC. Translating gives CASSHPSRGMYETQYF.

This clonotype was detected only a few times. The V and J genes are TRBV29-1 and TRBJ2-3; D call uncertain. This CDR3 region has 14 residues. Trimming stripped 1 base from V and 2 bases from J, with 10 bases between. Germline values: CDR1 SQVTM, CDR2 ANQGSEA. CDR3 DNA: TGCAGCGTTGAAGTGGGCCTCCTCACAGATACGCAGTATTTT. This gives the protein CSVEVGLLTDTQYF.

This clonotype appeared a few times. V is TRBV4-3 and J is TRBJ2-6; no firm D call. In germline, CDR1 is LGHNA, CDR2 YSLEER. The CDR3 runs to 17 residues. The V end lost 1 base, the J end lost 0 bases, and 10 bases lay between the germline ends. The CDR3 bases are TGCGCCAGCAGCCAAGCGACGCATTTCTCTGGGGCCAACGTCCTGACTTTC. Residues: CASSQATHFSGANVLTF.

A few counts support this clonotype. The chain carries TRBV28 and TRBJ1-2, with D unresolved. CDR1 and CDR2 from the germline V gene are MDHEN and SYDVKM. CDR3 length: 17 amino acids. V was cut by 5 bases and J by 3 bases, with 22 bases left in between. CDR3 DNA sequence: TGTGCCAGCAGTCTCGCCGGGAGCCGCTCGGCGGACTATGGCTACACCTTC. It translates to CASSLAGSRSADYGYTF.

The CDR3 reads CASTPNGGDNEQFF. CDR3 nucleotide sequence: TGTGCCAGCACCCCTAACGGGGGTGACAATGAGCAGTTCTTC. The rearrangement joins TRBV12-3 or TRBV12-4 to TRBJ2-5; possibly TRBD2 for D (6 bases). The J call is in doubt because the DNA end fits TRBJ2-1 better. The CDR3 is made up of 14 amino acids.